This T cell receptor beta chain was sequenced for a study of T cell repertoires in cytomegalovirus infection. Study context: Public signatures in TCR beta pointed to CMV infection and matching HLA type.

TCRdb fed the reads into MiXCR, producing one record per CDR3 protein. The sample includes 200,000 to 300,000 distinct CDR3 sequences, around 13% of them seen just once. Deletions cut 6 bases from V and 4 bases from J, with 10 bases between. The CDR3 is 13 residues long. Findings of the study overall: HLA-C-restricted CMV clonotypes gave the most frequent clonotype in two of eight donors.

This clonotype was found many times. What it recognizes is unknown. Sample: PBMCs. J is TRBJ1-5 and V is TRBV12-3 or TRBV12-4, with D possibly matching TRBD1 (6 bases). The clonotype originates from a human donor in good health (CMV status not recorded). Some clones in this sample may be carry-over from other donors' samples. This CDR3 is CASSQQGNQPQHF. CDR3 sequence (DNA): TGTGCCAGCAGCCAGCAGGGGAATCAGCCCCAGCATTTT.